These T cell receptor beta chains were read from a single sample in a study of T cell repertoires in cytomegalovirus infection. TCRdb fed the reads into MiXCR, producing one record per CDR3 protein. The table includes approximately 180,000 distinct CDR3 sequences, roughly 15% detected once. The sequencing sample was made of CD8+ T cells from PBMCs. The receptor source for this set is a human donor in good health (CMV status not recorded). Some clones in this sample may be carry-over from other donors' samples. CDR3s include the opening cysteine and the closing phenylalanine or tryptophan. The D gene is left open where the match is weak. For some rows the clone size is stated as once, few or many, or as a class when expanded; others skip it.

d_call,clone_size,j_call,v_call,cdr3_nt,cdr3_aa
-,once,TRBJ2-1,TRBV7-6,TGTGCCAGCAGCCCTTTGTCGGACTCCAATTACAATGAGCAGTTCTTC,CASSPLSDSNYNEQFF
TRBD1,-,TRBJ1-6,TRBV7-9,TGTGCCAGCAGCGTTGTAGACAGGGGGCTTAAATCACCCCTCCACTTT,CASSVVDRGLKSPLHF
-,many,TRBJ2-7,TRBV11-2,TGTGCCAGCACAGCGGAGGCGTCCTACGAGCAGTACTTC,CASTAEASYEQYF
-,-,TRBJ2-7,TRBV30,TGTGCCTGCCTGTACACCTACGAGCAGTACTTC,CACLYTYEQYF
-,-,TRBJ2-7,TRBV19,TGTGCCAGTAGTGCGCAGGGGGGTGGTTACGAGCAGTACTTC,CASSAQGGGYEQYF
TRBD1,few,TRBJ1-5,TRBV7-8,TGTGCCAGCAGCCCTCAGGGGGGACTACAGCCCCAGCATTTT,CASSPQGGLQPQHF
-,few,TRBJ2-5,TRBV28,TGTGCCAGCAGTCTCCCCTCCCCGGGGGAGACCCAGTACTTC,CASSLPSPGETQYF
TRBD2,-,TRBJ2-2,TRBV10-3,TGTGCCATCCCACTAGCGGGGGGGCCAAACACCGGGGAGCTGTTTTTT,CAIPLAGGPNTGELFF
TRBD1,few,TRBJ2-1,TRBV7-3,TGTGCCAGCAGCGAAGCCGGGACAGGGGTCAATGAGCAGTTCTTC,CASSEAGTGVNEQFF
TRBD1,few,TRBJ1-2,TRBV14,TGTGCCAGCAGTCCAGGGGGAACCTATGGCTACACCTTC,CASSPGGTYGYTF
-,-,TRBJ2-5,TRBV20-1,TGCAGTGCTCCCGAACCTGATAGTGATATTTTTCGCGAGACCCAGTACTTC,CSAPEPDSDIFRETQYF
-,few,TRBJ2-5,TRBV6-5,TGTGCCGGCACTTCCGTGGGCGTTGGAGAGACCCAGTACTTC,CAGTSVGVGETQYF
TRBD1,-,TRBJ1-5,TRBV27,TGTGCCAGCAGTCCCGGACAGGGGGCAAAGCCCCAGCATTTT,CASSPGQGAKPQHF
-,few,TRBJ1-2,TRBV20-1,TGCAGTGCCCAAAGGGGAGATATCAACTATGGCTACACCTTC,CSAQRGDINYGYTF
-,-,TRBJ2-1,TRBV6-8,TGTGCCAGCAGGGCGAGCTCCTACAATGAGCAGTTCTTC,CASRASSYNEQFF
TRBD1,few,TRBJ2-2,TRBV7-8,TGTGCCAGCAGCAGGCCCGGGACAGGGGACACCGGGGAGCTGTTTTTT,CASSRPGTGDTGELFF
TRBD1,few,TRBJ1-1,TRBV28,TGTGCCAGCAGTTGGGGACAGGGAAGGAACACTGAAGCTTTCTTT,CASSWGQGRNTEAFF
-,few,TRBJ1-5,TRBV29-1,TGCAGCGTTGAAGAAGGTAGTGGCCTGGGAGAGCCCCAGCATTTT,CSVEEGSGLGEPQHF